This entry describes one T cell receptor beta chain. Under the authors' procedure: Nucleated cell counts were estimated from reference gene primer amplification. TCRdb's table, derived via immunoSEQ multiplex PCR, lists solely in-frame clones and lacks some. V, J and clone size are those of that table, while D and trimming were read from the DNA. The profile shows 390,000 or so clones, around 90% of them singletons. Trimming took off 0 bases at V and 0 bases at J, with 11 bases between the two ends. The germline CDR1 and CDR2 sequences are MNHEY and SVGAGI. This CDR3 contains 16 residues. This record comes from a study of blood T cell repertoires in COVID-19. Looking at the study overall: Material from acute and convalescent COVID-19 was sourced from the United States, Italy and Spain. PBMCs, B-cell-depleted T cells, or T cells provided the cDNA or gDNA that made up the material.

This clonotype was obtained from a woman in her twenties or thirties with COVID-19, enrolled during active disease. The chain has TRBV6-5 and TRBJ2-5, with TRBD2 as a possible D gene (6 bases). The sample consisted of peripheral blood. As DNA, the CDR3 is TGTGCCAGCAGTTACTCGTTTAGGAGGGACCAAGAGACCCAGTACTTC. It encodes CASSYSFRRDQETQYF.